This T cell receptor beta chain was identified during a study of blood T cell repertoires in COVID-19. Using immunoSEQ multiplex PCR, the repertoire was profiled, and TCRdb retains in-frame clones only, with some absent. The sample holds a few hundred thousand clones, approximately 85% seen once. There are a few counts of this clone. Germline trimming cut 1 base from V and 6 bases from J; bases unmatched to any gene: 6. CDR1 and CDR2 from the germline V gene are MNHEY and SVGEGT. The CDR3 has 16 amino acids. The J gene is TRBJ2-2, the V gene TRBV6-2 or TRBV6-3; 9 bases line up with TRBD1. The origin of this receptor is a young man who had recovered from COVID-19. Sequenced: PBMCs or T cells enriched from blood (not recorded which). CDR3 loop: CASSYWTGAGAGELFF. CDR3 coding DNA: TGTGCCAGCAGTTACTGGACAGGGGCGGGAGCCGGGGAGCTGTTTTTT.